This TCR beta chain was recorded in a study of T cells in narcolepsy. Points from the study as a whole: In some patient and control memory CD4+ samples, autoreactive clones were absent. Autoreactive clonotypes reportedly recurred in blood of same and different patients, not controls.

Assay: immunoSEQ multiplex PCR; the TCRdb copy retains only in-frame clones and omits some. The sample holds roughly 30,000 clones; more than 70% are singletons and the top ten take about 1.3%. Of note for this clone: No antigen is known for it.

Germline V gives CDR1 SQVTM, CDR2 ANQGSEA. Trimming took off 3 bases at V and 5 bases at J, with 16 bases between the two ends. The CDR3 is 14 residues long. The chain combines TRBV29-1 with TRBJ1-1; tentative D call: TRBD1 (5 bases). The sample comprised CD45RA- memory CD4+ T cells from PBMCs. This TCR derives from a human donor with narcolepsy. The CDR3 bases are TGCAGCGTTGAGACGGGGGGGGTGAGGACTGAAGCTTTCTTT. Encoded protein: CSVETGGVRTEAFF.